This passage covers 13 T cell receptor beta chains from one sample sequenced in a study of identifying expanded T cells in peripheral blood (dated by TCRdb to between 2018 and 2021). Library construction relied on the immunoSEQ multiplex PCR assay. The table was pulled from immuneACCESS by TCRdb, which kept in-frame rearrangements only. Such tables lose some clones; where checked, under half of the loss comes from unresolved V genes, and the rest has no known cause. The sample yields around 130,000 clones; around nine tenths were counted once. The ten largest clonotypes hold 8.4% of the sample. Specimen: blood. These receptors all come from a person between 18 and 75 years old in good health.

V and J are TRBV5-6 and TRBJ1-4; maybe TRBD1 (5 bases). The germline V and J ends were trimmed by 0 bases and 7 bases, with 10 bases remaining between them. Germline lookup yields CDR1 SGHDT and CDR2 YYEEEE. The CDR3 runs 14 residues. The CDR3 bases are TGTGCCAGCAGCTTGGGCCAGGGACGTGAAAAACTGTTTTTT. Protein: CASSLGQGREKLFF.

In this sample, this clone turned up a few times. The V call is TRBV5-4, the J call TRBJ2-7, with 10 bases identical to TRBD2. The CDR3 runs 15 residues. V lost 0 bases and J lost 4; bases outside the gene matches: 4. From germline, CDR1 is SGHNT and CDR2 YYREEE (reference sequence). The CDR3 coding sequence is TGTGCCAGCAGCTTGGGCGGAGCGGGAGGGTACGAGCAGTACTTC. It is translated as CASSLGGAGGYEQYF. The full variable domain, in which reference TRBV5-4 and TRBJ2-7 provide the parts outside the CDR3, is ETGVTQSPTHLIKTRGQQVTLRCSSQSGHNTVSWYQQALGQGPQFIFQYYREEENGRGNFPPRFSGLQFPNYSSELNVNALELDDSALYLCASSLGGAGGYEQYFGPGTRLTVT.

The gene calls are TRBV5-1 and TRBJ2-7, with 7 positions matching TRBD2. The CDR3 runs to 14 residues. Trimming removed 4 bases from V and 2 bases from J; junction bases left unmatched: 6. Germline lookup yields CDR1 SGHRS and CDR2 YFSETQ. The CDR3 loop is CASSLSSGTYEQYF. Written as DNA, the CDR3 is TGCGCCAGCAGCCTTTCTAGCGGAACCTACGAGCAGTACTTC.

This chain uses TRBV5-6 with TRBJ2-7, with 9 positions matching TRBD1. Germline V gene lookup returns CDR1 SGHDT and CDR2 YYEEEE. After removal of 1 base from V and 5 bases from J, the junction contained 10 bases not matched to a gene. The CDR3 is 16 amino acids. In nucleotides, the CDR3 is TGTGCCAGCAGCTTGTCTGTTGGGACAGGGAACGACGAGCAGTACTTC. Protein product: CASSLSVGTGNDEQYF.

The chain employs TRBV6-1 and TRBJ1-1; TRBD1 matches at 7 bases. This CDR3 has 13 amino acids. J was trimmed by 5 bases and V by 6 bases; bases with no gene match: 6. Germline values: CDR1 MNHNS, CDR2 SASEGT. The CDR3 here is CASRDRRITEAFF. The CDR3 DNA follows: TGTGCCAGCAGGGACAGGCGGATTACTGAAGCTTTCTTT.

The chain couples TRBV6-6 to TRBJ1-4; D gene uncertain. The germline CDR1 and CDR2 sequences are MNHNY and SVGAGI (reference sequence). Trimming pared 5 bases from V and 3 bases from J, leaving 16 bases between. This CDR3 comprises 16 residues. CDR3 sequence: CASSPPGGGPNEKLFF. CDR3 sequence (DNA): TGTGCCAGCAGTCCCCCGGGAGGCGGACCTAATGAAAAACTGTTTTTT.

This clone has just one count. This chain uses TRBV7-3 with TRBJ2-7, with TRBD1 as a possible D gene (6 bases). The CDR3 is 13 residues long. Germline V lookup: CDR1 SGHTA, CDR2 FQGTGA. Trimming pared 2 bases from V and 7 bases from J, leaving 12 bases between. The CDR3 bases are TGTGCCAGCAGCTTAGAAGGGGGAGATGAGCAGTACTTC. Translating gives CASSLEGGDEQYF.

The genes are TRBV7-8 and TRBJ2-1, with a tentative D call TRBD2 (6 bases). CDR1 and CDR2 (germline): SGHVS, FQNEAQ. This CDR3 spans 17 amino acids. Trimming stripped 3 bases from V and 0 bases from J, with 15 bases between. This chain's CDR3 is CASSFYIAESSYNEQFF. The CDR3 DNA is TGTGCCAGCAGCTTTTATATAGCGGAGAGCTCCTACAATGAGCAGTTCTTC.

The chain joins TRBV7-2 to TRBJ2-1, with TRBD1 matching over 9 bases. The germline V gene has CDR1 SGHTA and CDR2 FQGNSA. V lost 4 bases to trimming and J lost 3 bases; unmatched junction nucleotides: 4. The CDR3 sequence is 15 residues long. This CDR3 is CASSSTTGGYNEQFF. The CDR3 bases are TGTGCCAGCAGCTCCACGACAGGGGGCTACAATGAGCAGTTCTTC. Full variable domain (outside the CDR3, taken from reference TRBV7-2 and TRBJ2-1): GAGVSQSPSNKVTEKGKDVELRCDPISGHTALYWYRQSLGQGLEFLIYFQGNSAPDKSGLPSDRFSAERTGGSVSTLTIQRTQQEDSAVYLCASSSTTGGYNEQFFGPGTRLTVL.

This chain connects TRBV2 to TRBJ2-5, with D maybe TRBD1 (5 bases). CDR1 is SNHLY, CDR2 FYNNEI, per germline. V was pared by 2 bases and J by 5 bases, with 12 bases between. This CDR3 comprises 14 residues. The CDR3, as DNA: TGTGCCAGCAGTGAATTACAGTCAGGGGAGACCCAGTACTTC. It codes for CASSELQSGETQYF.

CDR3 in DNA: TGCGCCAGCAGCTTGGCTGGCAGGGGATCGAGAGAAAAACTGTTTTTT. Amino acid sequence: CASSLAGRGSREKLFF. The chain is built from TRBV5-1 and TRBJ1-4; D might be TRBD1 (6 bases). Per germline, CDR1 SGHRS and CDR2 YFSETQ. The V and J ends lost 0 bases and 8 bases respectively, with 17 bases between them. The CDR3 covers 16 residues.

This chain links TRBV6-6 with TRBJ2-2; 7 nucleotides align to TRBD1. Germline CDR1 MNHNY, CDR2 SVGAGI (reference sequence). The V gene end was trimmed by 5 bases and the J gene end by 3 bases; junction bases not matched to a gene: 6. This CDR3 has 15 residues. The CDR3 sequence: CASSRQGVYTGELFF. CDR3 coding DNA: TGTGCCAGCAGTAGACAGGGAGTTTACACCGGGGAGCTGTTTTTT.

The chain combines TRBV2 with TRBJ1-6; tentatively, D is TRBD1 (6 bases). CDR1 and CDR2 from the germline V gene are SNHLY and FYNNEI. V lost 6 bases and J lost 8, with 14 bases in between. CDR3 length: 14 residues. CDR3 loop: CASSDRRVDSPLHF. CDR3 nucleotide sequence: TGTGCCAGCAGCGACAGGCGCGTGGATTCACCCCTCCACTTT.